This record concerns one T cell receptor beta chain sequence. This entry is derived from a study of blood T cell repertoires in COVID-19. The V and J ends lost 2 bases and 1 base, in that order; junction bases with no gene match: 12. CDR1 is SEHNR, CDR2 FQNEAQ, per germline (reference sequence). There are 18 residues in the CDR3. Assay used: immunoSEQ multiplex PCR; TCRdb lists only in-frame clones, some missing. The sample has over 40,000 clones, about 80% seen once. The sample comprised peripheral blood. This sequence was found in a human donor in a cohort sampled during active COVID-19. The V gene is TRBV7-9, the J gene TRBJ2-3, with 7 bases aligning to TRBD1. The CDR3 bases are TGTGCCAGCAGCTTAAGACAGGGAGTGATCACTGGCACAGATACGCAGTATTTT. Protein sequence: CASSLRQGVITGTDTQYF.